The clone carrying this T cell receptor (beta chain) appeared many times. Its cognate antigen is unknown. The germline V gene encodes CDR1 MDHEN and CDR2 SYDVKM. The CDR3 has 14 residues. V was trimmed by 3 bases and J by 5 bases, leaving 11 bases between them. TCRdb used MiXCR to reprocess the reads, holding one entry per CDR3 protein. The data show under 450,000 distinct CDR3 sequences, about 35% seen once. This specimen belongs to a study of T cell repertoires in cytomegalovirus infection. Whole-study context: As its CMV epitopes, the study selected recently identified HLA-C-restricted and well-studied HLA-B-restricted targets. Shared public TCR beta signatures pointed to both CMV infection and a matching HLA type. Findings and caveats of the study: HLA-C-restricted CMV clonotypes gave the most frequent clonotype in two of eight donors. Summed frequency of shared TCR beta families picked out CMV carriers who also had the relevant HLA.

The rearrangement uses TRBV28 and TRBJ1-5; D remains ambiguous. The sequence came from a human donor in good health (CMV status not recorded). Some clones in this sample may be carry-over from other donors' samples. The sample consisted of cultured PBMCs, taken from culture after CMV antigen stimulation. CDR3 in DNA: TGTGCCAGCAGTTTGTGGGGAAACGATCAGCCCCAGCATTTT. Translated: CASSLWGNDQPQHF.